The 16 T cell receptor beta chains reported below all come from one sample, sequenced in a study of blood T cell repertoires in COVID-19 (dated by TCRdb to 2018 to 2020). The library was built by means of the immunoSEQ multiplex PCR assay. As stored in TCRdb, this immuneACCESS dataset retains in-frame rearrangements with V and J assigned. A fraction of the clones does not appear; measured against another copy, unresolved V genes explain less than half of the discrepancy, and the remainder lacks a known reason. The sample has roughly 390,000 clones on record, about 90% of them singletons. About 10% of the sample comes from the top ten. The sample comprised peripheral blood. These receptors all come from a woman under 40 with COVID-19, enrolled during active disease.

In its sample, this clone was seen once. This chain connects TRBV13 to TRBJ2-2, with D maybe TRBD2 (5 bases). The CDR3 sequence is 16 residues long. The V end lost 4 bases, the J end lost 5 bases, and 17 bases lay between the germline ends. Germline assignment: CDR1 PRHDT and CDR2 FYEKMQ (reference sequence). The DNA of the CDR3 is TGTGCCAGCAGCTCTTACGGGGAGACGAGAACCGGGGAGCTGTTTTTT. Translating gives CASSSYGETRTGELFF.

V and J are TRBV18 and TRBJ2-7, with 10 bases lining up with TRBD2. Germline V gene data show CDR1 as KGHSH and CDR2 as LQKENI. V shed 5 bases, J shed 4 bases, and the junction held 5 bases outside the gene matches. The CDR3 spans 14 residues. The CDR3 nucleotides are TGTGCCAGCTCATCTAGCGGGAGAGGATACGAGCAGTACTTC. It specifies CASSSSGRGYEQYF.

The chain uses TRBV5-1 and TRBJ2-1, with D possibly matching TRBD2 (5 bases). The CDR3 loop spans 15 amino acids. Germline loops: CDR1 SGHRS, CDR2 YFSETQ. Between the trimmed V and J ends, which lost 5 bases and 1 base, there was a span of 13 bases. The CDR3 bases are TGCGCCAGCAGTTCCAATTCGGGGTCCTACAATGAGCAGTTCTTC. Its protein is CASSSNSGSYNEQFF.

This chain connects TRBV4-3 to TRBJ1-5; D is unclear. This CDR3 contains 15 residues. Germline V CDR1 and CDR2: LGHNA, YSLEER. V lost 0 bases and J lost 5, with 11 bases in between. CDR3 nucleotide sequence: TGCGCCAGCAGCCAAGAAGTCAGACACGATCAGCCCCAGCATTTT. Protein sequence: CASSQEVRHDQPQHF.

This chain links TRBV5-1 with TRBJ1-1; D may be TRBD1 (5 bases). The germline CDR1 and CDR2 sequences are SGHRS and YFSETQ. The CDR3 is made up of 11 amino acids. V gave up 9 bases and J gave up 5 bases, with 11 bases separating them. CDR3 region: CATKEGTEAFF. CDR3 nucleotides: TGCGCCACAAAGGAGGGGACTGAAGCTTTCTTT.

This clone was seen a single time. This CDR3 is CASSFNRDGEAFF. The CDR3 DNA reads TGCGCCAGCAGCTTTAACAGGGACGGTGAAGCTTTCTTT. The V gene is TRBV5-1, the J gene TRBJ1-1, with D possibly being TRBD1 (6 bases). The CDR3 sequence is 13 residues long. Trimming cost V 2 bases and J 7 bases, with 12 bases left between them. CDR1 is SGHRS, CDR2 YFSETQ, per germline. Full variable domain (rest looked up from reference TRBV5-1 and TRBJ1-1): KAGVTQTPRYLIKTRGQQVTLSCSPISGHRSVSWYQQTPGQGLQFLFEYFSETQRNKGNFPGRFSGRQFSNSRSEMNVSTLELGDSALYLCASSFNRDGEAFFGQGTRLTVV.

V gene TRBV25-1 combines with J gene TRBJ1-3, with D unresolved. Deletions cut 3 bases from V and 0 bases from J, with 9 bases between. The CDR3 has 15 amino acids. CDR1 is MGHDK, CDR2 SYGVNS, per germline. The CDR3 loop reads CASSDPRGSGNTIYF. The CDR3 DNA sequence: TGTGCCAGCAGTGACCCCCGGGGCTCTGGAAACACCATATATTTT.

The V and J genes are TRBV6-5 and TRBJ2-7, with D possibly TRBD2 on 6 matching bases. The V and J ends lost 0 bases and 9 bases respectively, with 15 bases between them. Germline V CDR1 and CDR2: MNHEY, SVGAGI. This CDR3 spans 14 amino acids. CDR3 nucleotides: TGTGCCAGCAGTTACTCATGGCGGGACCTCGGGCAGTACTTC. This encodes CASSYSWRDLGQYF.

The chain combines TRBV27 with TRBJ1-1; D remains ambiguous. Trimming pared 6 bases from V and 4 bases from J, leaving 15 bases between. The CDR3 has 14 residues. The V gene's germline CDR1 is MNHEY and CDR2 SMNVEV (reference sequence). In nucleotides, the CDR3 is TGTGCCAGCAGACCCTACGGGGTTGGCACTGAAGCTTTCTTT. This encodes CASRPYGVGTEAFF.

The chain uses TRBV11-2 and TRBJ2-2; 12 bases agree with TRBD2. The germline CDR1 and CDR2 sequences are SGHAT and FQNNGV. The ends lost 5 bases at V and 4 bases at J; junction bases unmatched: 5. This CDR3 spans 16 amino acids. The CDR3 reads CASSPGTSGSTGELFF. CDR3 nucleotide sequence: TGTGCCAGCAGCCCTGGGACTAGCGGGTCCACCGGGGAGCTGTTTTTT.

The gene calls are TRBV29-1 and TRBJ1-2; perhaps TRBD1 as D (6 bases). Germline-derived CDR1 and CDR2 are SQVTM and ANQGSEA. This CDR3 has 13 amino acids. V gave up 7 bases and J gave up 6 bases, with 18 bases separating them. CDR3 region: CSAEDNRADGYTF. Here the CDR3 DNA reads TGCAGCGCCGAGGATAACAGGGCGGATGGCTACACCTTC.

The J gene is TRBJ1-5, the V gene TRBV18; tentative D call: TRBD1 (6 bases). Per the germline V gene, CDR1 is KGHSH and CDR2 is LQKENI. The germline V and J ends were trimmed by 3 bases and 6 bases, with 12 bases remaining between them. The CDR3 is made up of 14 amino acids. In DNA, the CDR3 is TGTGCCAGCTCACCGGGGCAGGGGATTCAGCCCCAGCATTTT. Translated: CASSPGQGIQPQHF.

This chain uses TRBV19 with TRBJ1-3; D is perhaps TRBD1 (5 bases). The CDR3 loop spans 14 amino acids. Trimming pared 5 bases from V and 1 base from J, leaving 9 bases between. Germline CDR1 and CDR2: LNHDA and SQIVND (reference sequence). This CDR3 reads CASSLQVSGNTIYF. The CDR3 DNA reads as TGTGCCAGTAGTCTACAGGTTTCTGGAAACACCATATATTTT.

V is TRBV9 and J is TRBJ2-7; TRBD1 matches 9 bases. There are 15 residues in the CDR3. CDR1 is SGDLS and CDR2 is YYNGEE in the germline V gene. Losses at the gene ends were 0 bases for V and 6 bases for J; bases not matched to a gene: 7. CDR3 region: CASSVGGTGRGEQYF. The DNA of the CDR3 is TGTGCCAGCAGCGTAGGCGGGACAGGGAGAGGCGAGCAGTACTTC.

V is TRBV6-6 and J is TRBJ2-1; 8 bases fit TRBD2. The CDR3 sequence is 13 residues long. V dropped 7 bases and J dropped 6; count of bases not matched to a gene: 5. CDR1 MNHNY and CDR2 SVGAGI come from the germline V gene (reference sequence). This CDR3 is CASKGLGSNEQFF. CDR3 DNA: TGTGCCAGCAAGGGACTAGGGAGCAATGAGCAGTTCTTC.

The chain joins TRBV25-1 to TRBJ1-3; TRBD1 matches 7 bases. CDR1 and CDR2 (germline): MGHDK, SYGVNS. This CDR3 has 14 amino acids. V shed 3 bases, J shed 4 bases, and the junction held 3 bases outside the gene matches. This CDR3 is CASSDAGGGNTIYF. CDR3 nucleotide sequence: TGTGCCAGCAGTGATGCAGGGGGAGGAAACACCATATATTTT.